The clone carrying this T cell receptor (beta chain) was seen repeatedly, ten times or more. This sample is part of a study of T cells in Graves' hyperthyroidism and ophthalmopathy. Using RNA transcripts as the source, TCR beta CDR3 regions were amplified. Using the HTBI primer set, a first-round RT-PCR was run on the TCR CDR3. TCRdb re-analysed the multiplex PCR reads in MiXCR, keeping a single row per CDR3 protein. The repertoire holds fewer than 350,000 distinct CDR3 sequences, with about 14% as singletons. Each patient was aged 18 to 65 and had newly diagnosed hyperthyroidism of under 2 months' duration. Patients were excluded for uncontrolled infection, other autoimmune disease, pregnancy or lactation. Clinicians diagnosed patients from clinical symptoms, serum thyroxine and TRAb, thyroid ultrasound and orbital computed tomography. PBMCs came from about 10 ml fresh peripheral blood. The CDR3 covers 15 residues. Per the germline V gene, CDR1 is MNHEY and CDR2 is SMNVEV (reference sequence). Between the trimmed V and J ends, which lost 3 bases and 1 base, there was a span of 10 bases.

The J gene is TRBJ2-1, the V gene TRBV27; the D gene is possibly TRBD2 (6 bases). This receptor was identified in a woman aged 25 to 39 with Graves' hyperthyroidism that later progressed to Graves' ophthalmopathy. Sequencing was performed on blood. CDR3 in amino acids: CASSFSGFSYNEQFF. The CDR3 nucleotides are TGTGCCAGCAGTTTTAGCGGATTTTCCTACAATGAGCAGTTCTTC.